These 22 T cell receptor beta chains came from one sample sequenced in a study of blood T cell repertoires in COVID-19. TCRdb keeps only in-frame clones here, not all; method: immunoSEQ multiplex PCR. Of fewer than 150,000 clones listed, approximately 89% were seen once; the top ten hold more than 25%. Sequenced sample: peripheral blood. The receptors stem from a human donor in a cohort sampled during active COVID-19.

This chain's CDR3 is CASLGGSDNSPLHF. In DNA, the CDR3 is TGTGCCTCCCTGGGCGGGTCGGATAATTCACCCCTCCACTTT. The chain is built from TRBV30 and TRBJ1-6; D is unclear. Germline V gene lookup returns CDR1 GTSNPN and CDR2 SVGIG (reference sequence). V was cut by 7 bases and J by 5 bases, with 15 bases left in between. The CDR3 runs to 14 residues. Based on the CDR3 plus reference TRBV30 and TRBJ1-6, the full variable domain is SQTIHQWPATLVQPVGSPLSLECTVEGTSNPNLYWYRQAAGRGLQLLFYSVGIGQISSEVPQNLSASRPQDRQFILSSKKLLLSDSGFYLCASLGGSDNSPLHFGNGTRLTVT.

The chain uses TRBV10-2 and TRBJ2-5, with 8 bases that match TRBD2. Germline V gene sequence: CDR1 WSHSY, CDR2 SAAADI. The CDR3 loop spans 16 amino acids. The V and J ends lost 3 bases and 7 bases, in that order; junction bases with no gene match: 13. The CDR3 nucleotides are TGCGCCAGCAGTGATACGGGGGGGCCGACATGGCGGACCCAGTACTTC. Translation: CASSDTGGPTWRTQYF.

The chain carries TRBV30 and TRBJ1-5, with 7 bases that match TRBD1. The CDR3 loop spans 13 amino acids. Unmatched junction bases numbered 6, after V lost 5 bases and J lost 5 bases. Per germline, CDR1 GTSNPN and CDR2 SVGIG (reference sequence). The CDR3 loop reads CAWQGTGDQPQHF. The DNA of the CDR3 is TGTGCCTGGCAAGGAACAGGGGATCAGCCCCAGCATTTT.

This clone has just one count. V usage is TRBV21-1 and J usage is TRBJ2-3; TRBD2 was called by the table and not checked on the DNA. TRBV21-1 is tagged as a pseudogene. This CDR3 is built from 21 residues. This CDR3 reads CASSPPGPQGLAGRSTDTQYF. Written as DNA, the CDR3 is TGTGCCAGCAGCCCCCCCGGGCCGCAGGGACTAGCGGGGAGAAGCACAGATACGCAGTATTTT.

The chain uses TRBV12-3 or TRBV12-4 and TRBJ2-2; the D is unclear. Trimming removed 2 bases at V and 8 bases at J, with 6 bases between. This CDR3 region has 12 residues. The DNA of the CDR3 is TGTGCCAGCAGTTTAAACAGTGGGGAGCTGTTTTTT. Protein product: CASSLNSGELFF.

The chain employs TRBV6-2 or TRBV6-3 and TRBJ1-6; 8 bases align to TRBD1. The CDR3 covers 17 residues. Trimming took 2 bases from V and 7 from J; bases not matched to a gene: 10. Germline assignment: CDR1 MNHEY and CDR2 SVGEGT. The CDR3 loop is CASSYNSGGAGNSPLHF. CDR3 DNA sequence: TGTGCCAGCAGTTACAATTCAGGGGGCGCAGGGAATTCACCCCTCCACTTT.

This chain joins TRBV5-1 and TRBJ1-1, with 9 bases aligning to TRBD1. The CDR3 has 14 residues. Per the germline V gene, CDR1 is SGHRS and CDR2 is YFSETQ. The V segment lost 5 bases and the J segment 1 base; nucleotides outside the gene matches: 3. CDR3 region: CASRQQGANTEAFF. Written as DNA, the CDR3 is TGCGCCAGCAGACAACAGGGGGCGAACACTGAAGCTTTCTTT.

V gene TRBV3-1 (or the pseudogene TRBV3-2) combines with J gene TRBJ2-3; TRBD2 is a possible D gene (6 bases). V was shortened by 4 bases and J by 6 bases, with 14 bases between the two germline ends. The CDR3 runs 14 residues. Germline lookup yields CDR1 LGHDT and CDR2 YNNKEL (reference sequence). CDR3 residues: CASSPGLPMDTQYF. Written as DNA, the CDR3 is TGTGCCAGCAGCCCGGGACTCCCGATGGATACGCAGTATTTT.

As DNA, the CDR3 is TGTGCCACCAGTGATAGGACTCCGAACACCGGGGAGCTGTTTTTT. This codes for CATSDRTPNTGELFF. The chain couples TRBV24-1 to TRBJ2-2; the D gene is possibly TRBD2 (5 bases). Germline CDR1 is KGHDR and CDR2 is SFDVKD. The CDR3 has 15 amino acids. V was pared by 3 bases and J by 0 bases, with 7 bases between.

This clone is a singleton in its sample. The chain couples TRBV7-2 to TRBJ2-3; 13 positions match TRBD2. This CDR3 region has 17 residues. CDR1 is SGHTA, CDR2 FQGNSA, per germline. The ends lost 0 bases at V and 6 bases at J; junction bases unmatched: 6. The CDR3 nucleotides read TGTGCCAGCAGCTTAGCCCCACTAGCGGGGGGGCTGGATACGCAGTATTTT. The encoded protein is CASSLAPLAGGLDTQYF.

The rearrangement links TRBV6-2 or TRBV6-3 to TRBJ2-1; maybe TRBD1 (6 bases). The germline V and J ends were trimmed by 2 bases and 10 bases, with 9 bases remaining between them. CDR3 length: 12 amino acids. CDR1 is MNHEY and CDR2 is SVGEGT in the germline V gene. The CDR3 DNA reads TGTGCCAGCAGTTACACAGGGAAAGAGCAGTTCTTC. As protein: CASSYTGKEQFF.

This clone appeared a single time. The chain joins TRBV6-2 or TRBV6-3 to TRBJ1-5; TRBD1 is a possible D gene (6 bases). The CDR3 sequence is 15 residues long. Trimming took 2 bases from V and 3 from J, leaving 11 bases between them. CDR1 is MNHEY, CDR2 SVGEGT, per germline. CDR3 region: CASSYRQDFNQPQHF. For the CDR3, the DNA is TGTGCCAGCAGTTACAGACAGGACTTCAATCAGCCCCAGCATTTT.

This clone was counted once. The rearrangement uses TRBV19 and TRBJ2-2; TRBD2 aligns across 8 bases. From germline, CDR1 is LNHDA and CDR2 SQIVND (reference sequence). The CDR3 is 15 residues long. V shed 5 bases and J 3 bases; nucleotides not matched to a gene: 5. The chain's CDR3 is CASSREGADTGELFF. The CDR3 region has the DNA TGTGCCAGTAGTCGGGAGGGCGCGGACACCGGGGAGCTGTTTTTT.

The chain employs TRBV18 and TRBJ2-3, with 12 bases fitting TRBD1. Germline-derived CDR1 and CDR2 are KGHSH and LQKENI. The CDR3 runs to 16 residues. Trimming removed 3 bases from V and 5 bases from J; junction bases left unmatched: 6. The CDR3 loop is CASSPPGQGARDTQYF. The CDR3 DNA is TGTGCCAGCTCACCCCCGGGACAGGGGGCGAGAGATACGCAGTATTTT.

This chain joins TRBV24-1 and TRBJ1-1; the D is unclear. This CDR3 contains 13 residues. The germline V gene encodes CDR1 KGHDR and CDR2 SFDVKD. Trimming stripped 3 bases from V and 6 bases from J, with 10 bases between. The CDR3 protein is CATSDGGMPEAFF. In DNA form, the CDR3 reads TGTGCCACCAGTGATGGAGGGATGCCTGAAGCTTTCTTT.

This chain links TRBV27 with TRBJ1-6; D is perhaps TRBD1 (6 bases). The CDR3 is made up of 16 amino acids. CDR1 is MNHEY and CDR2 is SMNVEV in the germline V gene (reference sequence). Trimming cost V 2 bases and J 8 bases, with 16 bases left between them. This CDR3 is CASSLPGQPGDSPLHF. The CDR3 DNA sequence: TGTGCCAGCAGTTTACCAGGACAGCCTGGGGATTCACCCCTCCACTTT.

The rearrangement joins TRBV4-3 to TRBJ1-2, with D possibly being TRBD1 (6 bases). This CDR3 contains 15 residues. CDR1 is LGHNA, CDR2 YSLEER, per germline. V dropped 5 bases and J dropped 1 base, with 14 bases sitting between them. As DNA, the CDR3 is TGCGCCAGCAGCGCGTACGGGACAAATAACTATGGCTACACCTTC. Amino acids: CASSAYGTNNYGYTF.

V is TRBV24-1 and J is TRBJ1-5; no clear D gene. V lost 5 bases and J 2 bases, leaving 6 bases between the germline ends. This CDR3 contains 13 residues. CDR1 and CDR2 from the germline V gene are KGHDR and SFDVKD. CDR3 DNA: TGTGCCACCAGTGCCGGAGGCAATCAGCCCCAGCATTTT. It translates to CATSAGGNQPQHF.

V and J are TRBV4-1 and TRBJ1-2; D unresolved. V shed 3 bases and J shed 7 bases, with 21 bases lying between them. Germline V gene sequence: CDR1 MGHRA, CDR2 YSYEKL. CDR3 length: 16 amino acids. CDR3 sequence (DNA): TGCGCCAGCAGCCAGAGAGGTTTGGGCGGGGTGGGTGGCTACACCTTC. This gives the protein CASSQRGLGGVGGYTF.

The rearrangement uses TRBV30 and TRBJ1-2, with D possibly TRBD1 on 6 matching bases. There are 12 residues in the CDR3. V shed 0 bases and J shed 13 bases, with 15 bases lying between them. Germline V CDR1 and CDR2: GTSNPN, SVGIG (reference sequence). The CDR3, as DNA: TGTGCCTGGAGTGTACGACAGGATAGGAGCACCTTC. Amino acids: CAWSVRQDRSTF.

This clone was recorded a few times. The chain is built from TRBV4-3 and TRBJ1-3; D not resolved. Germline-derived CDR1 and CDR2 are LGHNA and YSLEER. The CDR3 sequence is 18 residues long. Trimming pared 0 bases from V and 0 bases from J, leaving 15 bases between. The CDR3, as DNA: TGCGCCAGCAGCCAAGACCCCGCCGACACCCACTCTGGAAACACCATATATTTT. Translation: CASSQDPADTHSGNTIYF.

The J gene is TRBJ1-3, the V gene TRBV9, with unresolved D. Germline V CDR1 and CDR2: SGDLS, YYNGEE. The CDR3 consists of 12 residues. The V end was cut by 4 bases, the J end by 3 bases, with 5 bases between. CDR3 sequence reads: CASSPGGNTIYF. The CDR3 region has the DNA TGTGCCAGCAGCCCCGGTGGAAACACCATATATTTT.